These T cell receptor beta chains were read from a single sample in a study of OX40 agonist ivuxolimab in advanced cancers. Repertoires were generated with immunoSEQ multiplex PCR, while TCRdb's copy carries only in-frame clones and drops some. The sample shows about 93,000 clones, roughly 94% of them seen only once. The specimen comprised CD4+ or CD8+ T cells sorted from blood, sampled in a trial of the OX40 agonist ivuxolimab. These receptors came from an adult with an advanced solid tumor such as melanoma, head and neck, liver or kidney cancer. The CDR3 runs from the conserved cysteine through the conserved F or W. The D gene is left open where the match is weak. Clone size is given for some rows only: seen once, a few or many times, or a class if the clone is expanded.

d_call | clone_size | j_call | v_call | cdr3_aa | cdr3_nt
TRBD1 | . | TRBJ2-7 | TRBV19 | CASSPAGTGLYEQYF | TGTGCCAGTAGTCCGGCCGGGACAGGGCTATATGAGCAGTACTTC
. | . | TRBJ2-1 | TRBV10-3 | CAISDSEWEQFF | TGTGCCATCAGCGACAGCGAGTGGGAGCAGTTCTTC
TRBD2 | . | TRBJ2-2 | TRBV7-6 | CASSPRLAGGTGELFF | TGTGCCAGCAGCCCGCGACTAGCGGGGGGCACCGGGGAGCTGTTTTTT
. | . | TRBJ1-6 | TRBV21-1 | CASSPPACLDTSNNSPLHF | TGTGCCAGCAGCCCCCCAGCGTGCTTGGATACGAGCAATAATTCACCCCTCCACTTT
. | . | TRBJ1-1 | TRBV2 | CASSEGGVTTEAFF | TGTGCCAGCAGTGAAGGGGGGGTGACCACTGAAGCTTTCTTT
. | once | TRBJ1-2 | TRBV2 | CASSWTPTYGYTF | TGTGCCAGCTCATGGACTCCCACATATGGCTACACCTTC
TRBD1 | . | TRBJ1-4 | TRBV2 | CASREDRGVEKLFF | TGTGCCAGCAGGGAAGACAGGGGAGTTGAAAAACTGTTTTTT
. | . | TRBJ1-1 | TRBV19 | CASSIDGGGAFF | TGTGCCAGTAGTATCGACGGGGGGGGAGCTTTCTTT
. | . | TRBJ2-7 | TRBV6-1 | CASRFAGSPMEQYF | TGTGCCAGCCGATTTGCGGGGTCCCCTATGGAGCAGTACTTC
. | . | TRBJ2-6 | TRBV5-4 | CASSLVLSESGANVLTF | TGTGCCAGCAGCTTGGTATTAAGTGAATCTGGGGCCAACGTCCTGACTTTC
. | once | TRBJ1-1 | TRBV5-6 | CASSLGGTNTEAFF | TGTGCCAGCAGCTTGGGGGGCACGAACACTGAAGCTTTCTTT
. | . | TRBJ1-4 | TRBV19 | CASSIRAGATEKLFF | TGTGCCAGTAGTATAAGGGCCGGAGCCACAGAAAAACTGTTTTTT
TRBD1 | . | TRBJ2-7 | TRBV19 | CASSSDRFYEQYF | TGTGCCAGTAGTTCGGACAGGTTCTACGAGCAGTACTTC